Shown below are 20 T cell receptor beta chains from a single sample sequenced in a study of cytomegalovirus exposure and HLA in healthy donors. With 60 Vbeta and 13 Jbeta primers, the PCR was carried out. Here immunoSEQ multiplex PCR was the method, and the copy in TCRdb shows in-frame clones only, minus some. The sample yields under 200,000 clones, roughly 90% seen once. Sequencing input: PBMCs. The receptors shown here come from a young woman in good health and CMV-seronegative.

The chain carries TRBV27 and TRBJ1-1; the D gene is possibly TRBD1 (6 bases). The CDR3 is 12 residues long. The V end lost 5 bases, the J end lost 8 bases, and 12 bases lay between the germline ends. Germline CDR1 MNHEY, CDR2 SMNVEV (reference sequence). The CDR3 coding sequence is TGTGCCAGCAGTGGCACAGGGCTGGAAGCTTTCTTT. This encodes CASSGTGLEAFF.

The chain couples TRBV4-1 to TRBJ1-1; D gene ambiguous. CDR1 and CDR2 from the germline V gene are MGHRA and YSYEKL. The CDR3 runs to 14 residues. V lost 0 bases and J 11 bases, leaving 16 bases between the germline ends. The CDR3 nucleotides read TGCGCCAGCAGCCAAGATGGCGGCTGGCGTGAGGCTTTCTTT. Its protein is CASSQDGGWREAFF.

The chain combines TRBV10-3 with TRBJ2-1; 10 positions agree with TRBD2. Looked up from germline, CDR1 is ENHRY and CDR2 is SYGVKD. Trimming cost V 0 bases and J 9 bases; bases outside gene matches: 8. There are 16 residues in the CDR3. The CDR3 DNA sequence: TGTGCCATCAGTGAGTCACCAGCGGGGGGGCAAGGTGAGCAGTTCTTC. Translating gives CAISESPAGGQGEQFF.

This clone was observed once. CDR3: CSVDETADTQYF. The DNA of the CDR3 is TGCAGCGTTGACGAAACGGCAGATACGCAGTATTTT. V is TRBV29-1 and J is TRBJ2-3; the D is unclear. The CDR3 has 12 amino acids. Germline CDR1 and CDR2: SQVTM and ANQGSEA. Deletions cut 3 bases from V and 4 bases from J, with 8 bases between.

Only one count was recorded for this clone. V usage is TRBV6-1 and J usage is TRBJ2-5, with 8 bases matching TRBD2. Germline V CDR1 and CDR2: MNHNS, SASEGT. The V and J ends lost 7 bases and 3 bases, in that order; junction bases with no gene match: 7. The CDR3 is 14 residues long. CDR3 nucleotides: TGTGCCAGCACCAGCGGGGGAGCGAAAGAGACCCAGTACTTC. Its protein product is CASTSGGAKETQYF.

V and J are TRBV28 and TRBJ2-5; no reliable D call. V dropped 8 bases and J dropped 2 bases, with 9 bases sitting between them. In germline, CDR1 is MDHEN, CDR2 SYDVKM. This CDR3 comprises 12 residues. Here the CDR3 reads CASAALQETQYF. The CDR3, as DNA: TGTGCCAGCGCGGCGTTACAAGAGACCCAGTACTTC.

This chain joins TRBV5-1 and TRBJ2-3; possibly TRBD1 for D (5 bases). CDR1 SGHRS and CDR2 YFSETQ come from the germline V gene. This CDR3 contains 14 residues. V was shortened by 2 bases and J by 4 bases, with 11 bases between the two germline ends. CDR3 coding DNA: TGCGCCAGCAGCTTTTTGGGGCCTGCAGATACGCAGTATTTT. It yields the protein CASSFLGPADTQYF.

The J gene is TRBJ1-2, the V gene TRBV28; maybe TRBD1 (5 bases). The CDR3 loop spans 15 amino acids. The germline gives CDR1 MDHEN, CDR2 SYDVKM. The V end lost 1 base, the J end lost 5 bases, and 14 bases lay between the germline ends. The CDR3 DNA follows: TGTGCCAGCAGTTTATTGGACACTGCCAGGTATGGCTACACCTTC. Encoded protein: CASSLLDTARYGYTF.

Only one count was recorded for this clone. The gene calls are TRBV9 and TRBJ2-3, with D possibly TRBD2 on 6 matching bases. From germline, CDR1 is SGDLS and CDR2 YYNGEE. V was clipped by 1 base and J by 2 bases, with 11 bases between them. CDR3 size: 15 residues. The CDR3 DNA is TGTGCCAGCAGCGTACGGAGGGAGTCCACAGATACGCAGTATTTT. It translates to CASSVRRESTDTQYF.

This clone was seen just once. The rearrangement joins TRBV27 to TRBJ1-2, with 9 positions matching TRBD1. The length of the CDR3 is 17 residues. The ends lost 4 bases at V and 2 bases at J; junction bases unmatched: 11. Germline CDR1 and CDR2: MNHEY and SMNVEV (reference sequence). CDR3 DNA: TGTGCCAGCAGTTCAACCGGTGGGACAGGGAAAAACTATGGCTACACCTTC. Its protein product is CASSSTGGTGKNYGYTF.

The rearrangement links TRBV10-1 to TRBJ1-1; D uncertain. The CDR3 spans 13 residues. Germline V CDR1 and CDR2: WNHNN, SYGVQD (reference sequence). V was pared by 2 bases and J by 1 base, with 5 bases between. CDR3 protein: CASSETGNTEAFF. The CDR3, as DNA: TGCGCCAGCAGTGAGACGGGGAACACTGAAGCTTTCTTT.

A note on this clone: Other DNA sequences in this specimen translate into the identical CDR3. The chain recombines TRBV19 with TRBJ2-7; a possible D gene is TRBD2 (5 bases). CDR1 and CDR2 (germline): LNHDA, SQIVND (reference sequence). The V gene lost 1 base and the J gene lost 3 bases, with 10 bases spanning the gap. This CDR3 is 14 amino acids long. The chain's CDR3 is CASSIGGRSYEQYF. CDR3 in DNA: TGTGCCAGTAGTATAGGAGGGAGAAGCTACGAGCAGTACTTC.

The chain has TRBV30 and TRBJ2-3; D not resolved. Per germline, CDR1 GTSNPN and CDR2 SVGIG (reference sequence). This CDR3 region has 13 residues. Trimming took off 2 bases at V and 11 bases at J, with 17 bases between the two ends. CDR3 residues: CAWSSSTDRGQYF. The CDR3 nucleotides read TGTGCCTGGAGTTCATCGACTGATCGTGGGCAGTATTTT.

V is TRBV25-1 and J is TRBJ1-1; D uncertain. CDR1 is MGHDK and CDR2 is SYGVNS in the germline V gene. V lost 4 bases, J lost 3 bases, and 12 bases lay in between. The CDR3 is made up of 14 amino acids. In nucleotides, the CDR3 is TGTGCCAGCAGTGTTTCCGAGTCCCACACTGAAGCTTTCTTT. It is translated as CASSVSESHTEAFF.

The chain has TRBV2 and TRBJ1-5; D is undetermined. The V gene lost 5 bases and the J gene lost 6 bases, with 5 bases spanning the gap. The CDR3 runs 11 residues. Germline lookup yields CDR1 SNHLY and CDR2 FYNNEI. The CDR3, as DNA: TGTGCCAGCAGTACGGGTCAGCCCCAGCATTTT. This gives the protein CASSTGQPQHF. The variable domain in full, with the rest retrieved from reference TRBV2 and TRBJ1-5, is EPEVTQTPSHQVTQMGQEVILRCVPISNHLYFYWYRQILGQKVEFLVSFYNNEISEKSEIFDDQFSVERPDGSNFTLKIRSTKLEDSAMYFCASSTGQPQHFGDGTRLSIL.

The gene calls are TRBV5-1 and TRBJ2-7; tentative D call: TRBD2 (6 bases). Trimming took 4 bases from V and 5 from J, leaving 16 bases between them. The CDR3 spans 14 residues. From germline, CDR1 is SGHRS and CDR2 YFSETQ. This chain's CDR3 is CASSPQEGGHEQYF. Here the CDR3 DNA reads TGCGCCAGCAGCCCCCAGGAGGGAGGACACGAGCAGTACTTC.

This chain joins TRBV7-9 and TRBJ2-5; TRBD1 matches 7 bases. The CDR3 spans 14 residues. The germline V gene encodes CDR1 SEHNR and CDR2 FQNEAQ (reference sequence). V dropped 6 bases and J dropped 4; count of bases not matched to a gene: 8. The CDR3 loop reads CASSRQGFRETQYF. The CDR3 DNA is TGTGCCAGCAGTCGACAGGGATTTAGAGAGACCCAGTACTTC.

Concerning this clone: Other nucleotide sequences in the sample specify the same CDR3. The V gene is TRBV28, the J gene TRBJ1-2; 7 bases are a match to TRBD1. V dropped 3 bases and J dropped 2; count of bases not matched to a gene: 0. CDR3 length equals 13 residues. Germline lookup yields CDR1 MDHEN and CDR2 SYDVKM. The CDR3 here is CASSLGQNYGYTF. The CDR3, as DNA: TGTGCCAGCAGTTTGGGACAGAACTATGGCTACACCTTC.

The genes are TRBV7-2 and TRBJ2-2, with D tentatively TRBD1 (5 bases). Germline CDR1 reads SGHTA; CDR2 reads FQGNSA. The ends were cut back, 5 bases at V and 0 bases at J, with 16 bases in the middle. This CDR3 is built from 17 residues. The CDR3 is CASSRVSGASNTGELFF. DNA of the CDR3: TGTGCCAGCAGCCGGGTCTCTGGGGCCTCGAACACCGGGGAGCTGTTTTTT.

The chain employs TRBV28 and TRBJ2-3; D perhaps matches TRBD1 (5 bases). With 3 bases removed from V and 8 bases from J, the gap between germline ends came to 18 bases. CDR3 length: 15 amino acids. CDR1 is MDHEN, CDR2 SYDVKM, per germline. The CDR3: CASSFGLADNPTQYF. CDR3 in DNA: TGTGCCAGCAGTTTTGGGCTTGCGGACAACCCTACGCAGTATTTT. The full variable domain, its missing parts supplied by reference TRBV28 and TRBJ2-3, is DVKVTQSSRYLVKRTGEKVFLECVQDMDHENMFWYRQDPGLGLRLIYFSYDVKMKEKGDIPEGYSVSREKKERFSLILESASTNQTSMYLCASSFGLADNPTQYFGPGTRLTVL.